The 17 T cell receptor beta chains given below trace back to one sample, sequenced in a study of blood T cells in healthy people across ages. For the second PCR, which ran for roughly 7 to 11 cycles, a sample-barcoded 5' primer and a J-beta primer mix were used. TCRdb ran MiXCR on the 5' RACE reads and lists one entry per CDR3 protein. The data contain hundreds of thousands of distinct CDR3 sequences, 25% to 35% of them singletons. The sequenced sample was blood. These receptors originate from a woman of 80 years or more in good health.

The chain employs TRBV6-1 and TRBJ1-5; D gene uncertain. V was pared by 4 bases and J by 9 bases, with 7 bases between. The CDR3 spans 11 residues. In germline, CDR1 is MNHNS, CDR2 SASEGT. CDR3 residues: CASSAARPQHF. As DNA, the CDR3 is TGTGCCAGCAGTGCCGCCCGGCCCCAGCATTTT.

In this sample, this clonotype turned up a few times. The V call is TRBV18, the J call TRBJ1-4, with TRBD1 as a possible D gene (6 bases). The CDR3 has 14 amino acids. V was pared by 1 base and J by 3 bases, with 6 bases between. Germline CDR1 KGHSH, CDR2 LQKENI. The CDR3 spells CASSPQGANEKLFF. CDR3 coding DNA: TGTGCCAGCTCACCACAGGGGGCTAATGAAAAACTGTTTTTT.

This clonotype was seen ten or more times. The rearrangement joins TRBV27 to TRBJ2-1; TRBD1 is a possible D gene (6 bases). This CDR3 comprises 14 residues. Trimming shortened V by 6 bases and J by 6 bases, and 15 bases separated the two germline ends. Germline CDR1 MNHEY, CDR2 SMNVEV (reference sequence). CDR3 bases: TGTGCCAGCAGGACCCTGACAGGTTCCAATGAGCAGTTCTTC. This translates into CASRTLTGSNEQFF.

This chain links TRBV6-2 or TRBV6-3 with TRBJ2-7; D may be TRBD1 (6 bases). This CDR3 comprises 14 residues. CDR1 and CDR2 from the germline V gene are MNHEY and SVGEGT. V was cut by 6 bases and J by 1 base, with 13 bases left in between. The DNA of the CDR3 is TGTGCCAGCAGACCGGGACACTGGTCCTACGAGCAGTACTTC. It encodes CASRPGHWSYEQYF.

This clonotype has at least ten counts. The V gene is TRBV20-1, the J gene TRBJ2-7; tentative D call: TRBD1 (8 bases). Trimming cost V 0 bases and J 5 bases, with 17 bases left between them. The CDR3 sequence is 15 residues long. The germline V gene has CDR1 DFQATT and CDR2 SNEGSKA (reference sequence). The DNA of the CDR3 is TGCAGTGCTAGAGATCCCAGGGGGCGGGGGAACGAGCAGTACTTC. This encodes CSARDPRGRGNEQYF.

This clonotype was detected only once. This chain links TRBV5-1 with TRBJ2-2; D possibly uses TRBD1 or TRBD2 (5 bases each). Trimming left V 4 bases short and J 8 bases short, with 18 bases between. The length of the CDR3 is 15 residues. Germline V gives CDR1 SGHRS, CDR2 YFSETQ. Here the CDR3 reads CASSPEAGRPGELFF. CDR3 coding DNA: TGCGCCAGCAGCCCGGAAGCAGGGAGACCGGGGGAGCTGTTTTTT.

The sample holds a few counts of this clonotype. The chain employs TRBV20-1 and TRBJ2-5; D uncertain. Trimming removed 3 bases from V and 11 bases from J, with 16 bases in between. The CDR3 is 12 amino acids. Germline values: CDR1 DFQATT, CDR2 SNEGSKA (reference sequence). CDR3 region: CSASLGRDEQYF. The CDR3 coding sequence is TGCAGTGCTAGCCTCGGGCGCGATGAGCAGTACTTC.

This clonotype was observed at least ten times. The chain has TRBV6-6 and TRBJ1-2; D possibly corresponds to TRBD1 (5 bases). In germline, CDR1 is MNHNY, CDR2 SVGAGI (reference sequence). This CDR3 spans 11 amino acids. V lost 4 bases to trimming and J lost 7 bases, with 7 bases between them. CDR3 DNA sequence: TGTGCCAGCAGTTCGGGGGTTGGCTACACCTTC. This encodes CASSSGVGYTF.

The table lists this clonotype with a few counts. A much larger clone differs by one base, so this may be a read error. The V and J genes are TRBV6-1 and TRBJ2-7; TRBD1 or TRBD2 may be the D gene (5 bases each). Per the germline V gene, CDR1 is MNHNS and CDR2 is SASEGT. The CDR3 has 14 residues. Trimming cost V 6 bases and J 6 bases, with 18 bases left between them. The CDR3 sequence is CASRAGTARSEQYF. CDR3 bases: TGTGCCAGCAGGGCCGGGACGGCGAGAAGCGAGCAGTACTTC.

The rearrangement uses TRBV5-1 and TRBJ2-1, with D maybe TRBD1 (6 bases). Deletions cut 3 bases from V and 4 bases from J, with 20 bases between. CDR1 and CDR2 from the germline V gene are SGHRS and YFSETQ. The CDR3 spans 17 residues. CDR3: CASSWTPDSRIYNEQFF. CDR3 nucleotide sequence: TGCGCCAGCAGCTGGACCCCGGACAGTCGCATATACAATGAGCAGTTCTTC.

In its sample, this clonotype was seen a few times. A much larger clone sits a single nucleotide away, making a read error possible. The rearrangement uses TRBV27 and TRBJ1-1; no clear D. Germline V gives CDR1 MNHEY, CDR2 SMNVEV (reference sequence). This CDR3 region has 13 residues. The CDR3 loop is CASRLSWIAEAFF. DNA of the CDR3: TGTGCCAGCAGGTTATCCTGGATCGCTGAAGCTTTCTTT.

The chain employs TRBV20-1 and TRBJ1-6; no clear D gene. Trimming pared 3 bases from V and 2 bases from J, leaving 11 bases between. The CDR3 extends over 15 amino acids. Germline V gene data show CDR1 as DFQATT and CDR2 as SNEGSKA (reference sequence). The chain's CDR3 is CSARRRETYNSPLHF. The CDR3 nucleotides read TGCAGTGCTAGGCGTAGGGAGACCTATAATTCACCCCTCCACTTT.

The rearrangement joins TRBV24-1 to TRBJ2-5; D not certain. The germline V gene has CDR1 KGHDR and CDR2 SFDVKD. V dropped 1 base and J dropped 3 bases, with 5 bases sitting between them. The CDR3 covers 13 residues. The CDR3 DNA is TGTGCCACCAGTGATTTTAAAAAAGAGACCCAGTACTTC. It encodes CATSDFKKETQYF.

V usage is TRBV4-1 and J usage is TRBJ2-4; D is unresolved. Deletions cut 2 bases from V and 5 bases from J, with 13 bases between. The CDR3 sequence is 15 residues long. CDR1 and CDR2 from the germline V gene are MGHRA and YSYEKL. CDR3 DNA: TGCGCCAGCAGCCAAATCGACAAGAGAGAAAACATTCAGTACTTC. This translates into CASSQIDKRENIQYF.

A few counts support this clonotype. A much larger clone lies a single base off, so this may be a read error. The V gene is TRBV5-1, the J gene TRBJ2-7; unclear D gene. CDR1 is SGHRS and CDR2 is YFSETQ in the germline V gene. This CDR3 is 13 amino acids long. Trimming shortened V by 6 bases and J by 5 bases, and 15 bases separated the two germline ends. This CDR3 is CASKNPGWDEQYF. The CDR3 DNA is TGCGCCAGCAAGAACCCGGGTTGGGACGAGCAGTACTTC.

The rearrangement uses TRBV7-9 and TRBJ2-1; D may be TRBD1 (5 bases). The ends were cut back, 2 bases at V and 6 bases at J, with 14 bases in the middle. Germline V gene lookup returns CDR1 SEHNR and CDR2 FQNEAQ (reference sequence). The CDR3 runs 15 residues. The CDR3, as DNA: TGTGCCAGCAGCTTAAGTGAGACAGAGGCCAATGAGCAGTTCTTC. It codes for CASSLSETEANEQFF.

The genes are TRBV10-2 and TRBJ1-2; D call uncertain. Germline V gene data show CDR1 as WSHSY and CDR2 as SAAADI. V was shortened by 6 bases and J by 4 bases, with 18 bases between the two germline ends. This CDR3 spans 15 amino acids. CDR3 nucleotide sequence: TGCGCCAGCAGAGGCGACACCGGGTCTTCCTATGGCTACACCTTC. This codes for CASRGDTGSSYGYTF.